The clone carrying this T cell receptor (beta chain) appeared a few times. As yet, its antigen is unknown. Repertoires were generated with immunoSEQ multiplex PCR, while TCRdb's copy carries only in-frame clones and drops some. The sample records approximately 94,000 clones, about 86% being singletons. The data were taken from a study of T cell responses to AZD1222 COVID-19 vaccine. General observations from the study: It should be noted that donors were predominantly white British and more often female, and clonal diversity was possibly underestimated.

V was pared by 1 base and J by 5 bases, with 17 bases between. CDR1 is ENHRY, CDR2 SYGVKD, per germline. The CDR3 is made up of 16 amino acids. The TCR comes from an adult in good health. J is TRBJ1-1 and V is TRBV10-3; D may be TRBD1 (6 bases). The source was peripheral blood, collected on day 0 of AZD1222 vaccination. CDR3 sequence: CAISELPQDQGTEAFF. The CDR3 coding sequence is TGTGCCATCAGTGAGTTGCCACAAGACCAGGGGACTGAAGCTTTCTTT.